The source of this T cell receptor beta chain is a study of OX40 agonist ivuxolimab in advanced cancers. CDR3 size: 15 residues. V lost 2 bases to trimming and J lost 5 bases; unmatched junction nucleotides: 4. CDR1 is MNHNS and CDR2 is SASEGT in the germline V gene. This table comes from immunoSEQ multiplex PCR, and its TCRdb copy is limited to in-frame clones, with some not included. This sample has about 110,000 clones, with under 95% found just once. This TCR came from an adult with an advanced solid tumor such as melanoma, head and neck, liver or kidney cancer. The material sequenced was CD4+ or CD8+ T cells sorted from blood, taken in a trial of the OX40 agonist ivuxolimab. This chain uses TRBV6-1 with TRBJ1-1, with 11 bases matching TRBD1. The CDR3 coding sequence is TGTGCCAGCAGTGAAAGGACAGGGGGCAATACTGAAGCTTTCTTT. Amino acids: CASSERTGGNTEAFF.